These T cell receptor beta chains were read from a single sample in a study of shared clonotypes between healthy human individuals. Measured with immunoSEQ multiplex PCR; TCRdb has only the in-frame clones, and not every one. The sample shows fewer than 400,000 clones, around two thirds of them seen only once. Sequences were obtained from memory CD4+ T cells sorted from blood. The receptors were gathered from a man aged 30 to 39 in good health. Each CDR3 is given with its conserved first and last residue. Fields, in order: clone size, V gene, J gene, D gene, CDR3 DNA, CDR3 protein. A D gene is named only where the DNA matches it firmly. Size is stated for part of the rows, as once, few or many counts, or as a class when the clone is expanded.

.	TRBV10-3	TRBJ1-2	TRBD1	TGTGCCATCAGTGTTCCGGGACAGGTAAACTATGGCTACACCTTC	CAISVPGQVNYGYTF
.	TRBV7-9	TRBJ2-1	.	TGTGCCAGCAGCTTAGATTTCAATGAGCAGTTCTTC	CASSLDFNEQFF
.	TRBV7-2	TRBJ1-2	.	TGTGCCAGCAGCCCACGGACCCTGGAGAATGGCTACACCTTC	CASSPRTLENGYTF
once	TRBV6-5	TRBJ2-5	.	TGTGCCAGCACTGATAGTGGAGTTGAGACCCAGTACTTC	CASTDSGVETQYF
.	TRBV7-8	TRBJ2-7	.	TGTGCCAGCAGCTACCGGACGTTTCAATCCTCCTACGAGCAGTACTTC	CASSYRTFQSSYEQYF
.	TRBV6-1	TRBJ2-1	TRBD2	TGTGCCGGCACGAGGGAGGGTAAGGTTGAGCAGTTCTTC	CAGTREGKVEQFF
.	TRBV7-9	TRBJ2-1	.	TGTGCCAGCAGCCTTAGACCTAGCGAGTACTCCTACAATGAGCAGTTCTTC	CASSLRPSEYSYNEQFF
few	TRBV7-9	TRBJ1-1	.	TGTGCCAGCAGCTTAGCTTCGGGGCAGGGAGGTGGCACTGAAGCTTTCTTT	CASSLASGQGGGTEAFF
.	TRBV4-1	TRBJ1-5	.	TGCGCCAGCAGCCAAGATCCAGGGGCCAGAAATCAGCCCCAGCATTTT	CASSQDPGARNQPQHF
.	TRBV28	TRBJ2-7	.	TGTGCCAGCAGTGACTCCGGGACACACTCCTACGAGCAGTACTTC	CASSDSGTHSYEQYF